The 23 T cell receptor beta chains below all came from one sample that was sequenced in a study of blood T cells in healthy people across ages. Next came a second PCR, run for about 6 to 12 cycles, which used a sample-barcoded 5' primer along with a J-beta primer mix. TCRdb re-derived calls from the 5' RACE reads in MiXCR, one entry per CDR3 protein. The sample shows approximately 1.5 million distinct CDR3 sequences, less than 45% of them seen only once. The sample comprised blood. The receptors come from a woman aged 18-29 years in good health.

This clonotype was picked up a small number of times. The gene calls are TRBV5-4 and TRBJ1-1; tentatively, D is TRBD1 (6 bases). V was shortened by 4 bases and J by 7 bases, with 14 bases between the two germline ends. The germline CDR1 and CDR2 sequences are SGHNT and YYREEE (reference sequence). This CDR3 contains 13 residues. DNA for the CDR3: TGTGCCAGCAGCGTGGACAGCTACAGTGAAGCTTTCTTT. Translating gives CASSVDSYSEAFF.

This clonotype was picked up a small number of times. The DNA of the CDR3 is TGTGCCAGCAGCTTAACCGCCAGGCGAGAGACCCAGTACTTC. This translates into CASSLTARRETQYF. The gene calls are TRBV7-8 and TRBJ2-5; no clear D. The ends were cut back, 2 bases at V and 4 bases at J, with 11 bases in the middle. The V gene's germline CDR1 is SGHVS and CDR2 FQNEAQ. This CDR3 spans 14 amino acids.

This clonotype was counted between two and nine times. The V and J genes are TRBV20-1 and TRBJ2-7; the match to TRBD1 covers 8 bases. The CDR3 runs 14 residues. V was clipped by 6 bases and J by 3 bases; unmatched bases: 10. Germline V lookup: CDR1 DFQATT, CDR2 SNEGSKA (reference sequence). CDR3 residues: CSAWSRGRVYEQYF. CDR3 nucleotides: TGCAGTGCCTGGAGCAGGGGGCGCGTCTACGAGCAGTACTTC.

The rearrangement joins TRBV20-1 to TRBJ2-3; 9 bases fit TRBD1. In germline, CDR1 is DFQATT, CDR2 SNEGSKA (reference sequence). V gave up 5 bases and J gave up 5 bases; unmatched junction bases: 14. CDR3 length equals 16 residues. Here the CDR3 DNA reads TGCAGTGCTCGGGCTGATGAGACAGGGGGTCTAGATACGCAGTATTTT. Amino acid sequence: CSARADETGGLDTQYF.

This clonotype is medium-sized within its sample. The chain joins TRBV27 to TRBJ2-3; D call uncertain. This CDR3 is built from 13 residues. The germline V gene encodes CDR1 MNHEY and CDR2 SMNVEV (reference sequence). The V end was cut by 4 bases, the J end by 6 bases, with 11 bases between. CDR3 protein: CASSSTGWDTQYF. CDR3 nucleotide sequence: TGTGCCAGCAGTTCCACTGGGTGGGATACGCAGTATTTT.

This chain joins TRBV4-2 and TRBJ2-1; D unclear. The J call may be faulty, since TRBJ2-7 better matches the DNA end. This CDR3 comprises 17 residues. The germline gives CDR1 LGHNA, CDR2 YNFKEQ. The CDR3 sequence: CASSQDQQLVSYNEQYF. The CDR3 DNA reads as TGTGCCAGCAGCCAAGATCAGCAGCTAGTCTCCTACAATGAGCAGTACTTC.

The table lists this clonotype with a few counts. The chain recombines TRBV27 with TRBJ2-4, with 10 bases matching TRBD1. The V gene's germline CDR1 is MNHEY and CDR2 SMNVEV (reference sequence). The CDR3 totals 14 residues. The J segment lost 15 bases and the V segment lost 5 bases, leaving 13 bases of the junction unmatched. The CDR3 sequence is CASSPTMGQGFRYF. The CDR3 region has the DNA TGTGCCAGCAGTCCCACTATGGGACAGGGGTTTCGGTACTTC.

The CDR3 protein is CSAGWGQTQETQFF. CDR3 sequence (DNA): TGCAGTGCAGGGTGGGGACAAACTCAAGAGACCCAGTTCTTC. The chain recombines TRBV20-1 with TRBJ2-5; a possible D gene is TRBD1 (6 bases). TRBJ2-1 matches the DNA end more closely, so the J call is doubtful. This CDR3 spans 14 amino acids. Germline values: CDR1 DFQATT, CDR2 SNEGSKA (reference sequence).

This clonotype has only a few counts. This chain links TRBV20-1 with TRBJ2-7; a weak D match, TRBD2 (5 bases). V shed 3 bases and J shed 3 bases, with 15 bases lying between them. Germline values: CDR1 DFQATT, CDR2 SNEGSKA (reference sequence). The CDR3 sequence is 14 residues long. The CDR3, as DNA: TGCAGTGCTAGGTCCCCGGGCGCGGGCTACGAGCAGTACTTC. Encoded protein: CSARSPGAGYEQYF.

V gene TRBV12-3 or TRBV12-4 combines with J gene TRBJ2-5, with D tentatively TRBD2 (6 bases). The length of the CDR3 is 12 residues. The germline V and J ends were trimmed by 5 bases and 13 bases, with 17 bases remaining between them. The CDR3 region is CASSPGTPWGYF. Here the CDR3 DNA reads TGTGCCAGCAGTCCCGGGACTCCCTGGGGGTACTTC.

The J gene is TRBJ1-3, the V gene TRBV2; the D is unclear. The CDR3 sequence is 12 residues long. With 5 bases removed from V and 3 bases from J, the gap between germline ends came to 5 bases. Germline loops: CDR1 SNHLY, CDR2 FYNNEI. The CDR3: CASSYRGNTIYF. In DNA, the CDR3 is TGTGCCAGCAGTTATCGTGGAAACACCATATATTTT.

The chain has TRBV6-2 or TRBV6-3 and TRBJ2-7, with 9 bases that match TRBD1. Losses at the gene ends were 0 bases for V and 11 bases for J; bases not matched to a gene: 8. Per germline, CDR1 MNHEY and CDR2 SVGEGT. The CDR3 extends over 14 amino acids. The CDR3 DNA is TGTGCCAGCAGTTACTCGACTACAGGGGGCGCGAAGTACTTC. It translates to CASSYSTTGGAKYF.

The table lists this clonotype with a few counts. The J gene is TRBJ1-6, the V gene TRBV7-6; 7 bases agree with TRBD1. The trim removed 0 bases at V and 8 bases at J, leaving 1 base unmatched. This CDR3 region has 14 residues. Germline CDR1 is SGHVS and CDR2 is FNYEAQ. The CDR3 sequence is CASSLAGGHSPLHF. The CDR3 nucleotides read TGTGCCAGCAGCTTAGCAGGGGGCCATTCACCCCTCCACTTT.

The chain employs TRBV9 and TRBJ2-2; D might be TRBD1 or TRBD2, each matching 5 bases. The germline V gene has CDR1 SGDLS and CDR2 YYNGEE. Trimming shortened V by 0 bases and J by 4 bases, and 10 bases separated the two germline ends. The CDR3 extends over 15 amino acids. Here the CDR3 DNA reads TGTGCCAGCAGCGTAGGCCGGGACCGCACCGGGGAGCTGTTTTTT. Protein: CASSVGRDRTGELFF.

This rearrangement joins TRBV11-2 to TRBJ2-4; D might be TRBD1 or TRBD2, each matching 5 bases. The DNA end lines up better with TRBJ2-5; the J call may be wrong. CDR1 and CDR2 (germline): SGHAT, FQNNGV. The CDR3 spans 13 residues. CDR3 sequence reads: CASSLAGRRTQYF. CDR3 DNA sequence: TGTGCCAGCAGCTTAGCGGGGCGGAGGACCCAGTACTTC.

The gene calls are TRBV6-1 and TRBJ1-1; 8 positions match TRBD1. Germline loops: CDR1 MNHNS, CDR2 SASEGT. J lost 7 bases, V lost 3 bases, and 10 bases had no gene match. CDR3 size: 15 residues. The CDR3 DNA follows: TGTGCCAGCAGTGATTTAGGGACAGGCCAGGTTGAAGCTTTCTTT. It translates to CASSDLGTGQVEAFF.

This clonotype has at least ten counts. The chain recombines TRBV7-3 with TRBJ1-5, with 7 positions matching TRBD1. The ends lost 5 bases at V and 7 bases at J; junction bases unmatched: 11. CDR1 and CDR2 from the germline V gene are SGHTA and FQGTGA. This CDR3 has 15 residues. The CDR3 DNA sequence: TGTGCCAGCAGCCGACGGCACAGGGGAAGCCAGCCCCAGCATTTT. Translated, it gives CASSRRHRGSQPQHF.

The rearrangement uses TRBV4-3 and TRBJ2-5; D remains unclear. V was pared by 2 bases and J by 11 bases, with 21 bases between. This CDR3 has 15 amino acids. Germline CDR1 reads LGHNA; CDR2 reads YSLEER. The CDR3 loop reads CASSQSRVLYNEQYF. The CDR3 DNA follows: TGCGCCAGCAGCCAAAGCCGGGTCCTCTACAATGAGCAGTACTTC.

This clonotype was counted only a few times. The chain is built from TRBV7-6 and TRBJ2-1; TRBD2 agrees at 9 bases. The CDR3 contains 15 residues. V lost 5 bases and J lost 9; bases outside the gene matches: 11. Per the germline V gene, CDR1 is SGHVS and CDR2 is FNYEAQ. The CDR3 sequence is CASSADALAGREQFF. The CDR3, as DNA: TGTGCCAGCAGCGCAGACGCTCTAGCGGGGCGTGAGCAGTTCTTC.

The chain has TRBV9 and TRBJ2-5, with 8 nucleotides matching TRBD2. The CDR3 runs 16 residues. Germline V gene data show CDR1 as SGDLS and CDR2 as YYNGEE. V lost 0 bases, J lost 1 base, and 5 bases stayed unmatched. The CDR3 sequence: CASSVGVRGVQETQYF. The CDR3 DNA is TGTGCCAGCAGCGTAGGAGTGCGGGGGGTCCAAGAGACCCAGTACTTC.

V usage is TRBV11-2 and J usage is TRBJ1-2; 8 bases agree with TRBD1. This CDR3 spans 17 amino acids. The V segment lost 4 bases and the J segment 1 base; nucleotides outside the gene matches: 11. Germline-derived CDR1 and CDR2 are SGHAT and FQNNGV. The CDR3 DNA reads TGTGCCAGCAGCTCCACCTCCGGACAGGGAATTAACTATGGCTACACCTTC. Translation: CASSSTSGQGINYGYTF.

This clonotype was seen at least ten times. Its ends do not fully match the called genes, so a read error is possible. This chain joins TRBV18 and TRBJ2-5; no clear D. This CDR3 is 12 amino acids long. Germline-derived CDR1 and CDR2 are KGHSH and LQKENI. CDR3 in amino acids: CASSPVQETQYF. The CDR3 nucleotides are TGCGCCAGCAGCCCGGTCCAAGAGACCCAGTACTTC. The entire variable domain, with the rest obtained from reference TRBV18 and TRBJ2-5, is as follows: NAGVMQNPRHLVRRRGQEARLRCSPMKGHSHVYWYRQLPEEGLKFMVYLQKENIIDESGMPKERFSAEFPKEGPSILRIQQVVRGDSAAYFCASSPVQETQYFGPGTRLLVL.

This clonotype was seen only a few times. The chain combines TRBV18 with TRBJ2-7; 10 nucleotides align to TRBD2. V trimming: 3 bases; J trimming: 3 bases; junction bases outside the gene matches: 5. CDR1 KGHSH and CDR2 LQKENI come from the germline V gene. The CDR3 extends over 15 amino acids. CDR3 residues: CASSPTSGTYYEQYF. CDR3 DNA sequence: TGTGCCAGCTCACCTACTAGCGGGACGTACTACGAGCAGTACTTC.